What follows describes a single TCR beta chain. Antigen unknown. With 60 Vbeta and 13 Jbeta primers, the PCR was carried out. The method was immunoSEQ multiplex PCR; TCRdb's version includes in-frame clones alone and lacks a portion of them. The clone table shows roughly 82,000 clones, with the ten largest holding roughly 1.5%. Donors consisted of healthy bone marrow donors. The sample is drawn from a study of cytomegalovirus exposure and HLA in healthy donors. The study, taken as a whole, reports: Cytomegalovirus-associated TCR beta chains were listed, numbering 150 to 200. What a later analysis reportedly showed was that an Asian-associated ancestry cluster had fewer N-insertions than the approximately 720-donor mean. Later on, a genetic analysis was performed. It linked a missense variant in DCLRE1C with V- and J-gene trimming of TCR beta.

This clonotype was obtained from a woman aged 55-69 years in good health and CMV-seronegative. The sequencing sample was made of PBMCs.

This CDR3 reads CASSRGGAGGELFF. The CDR3 DNA reads TGTGCCAGCAGTCGGGGGGGGGCAGGCGGGGAGCTGTTTTTT. The chain couples TRBV28 to TRBJ2-2; 8 bases fit TRBD2. Per the germline V gene, CDR1 is MDHEN and CDR2 is SYDVKM. J lost 7 bases, V lost 5 bases, and 6 bases had no gene match. The CDR3 runs to 14 residues.